This is a list of T cell receptor beta chains from one sample in a study of blood T cells in healthy people across ages. TCRdb reanalysed the 5' RACE reads using MiXCR and keeps one entry per CDR3 protein. Altogether hundreds of thousands of distinct CDR3 sequences are present, under 65% being singletons, with the ten largest covering approximately 40%. Sequences were obtained from blood. These receptor sequences come from a man aged 60 to 69 in good health. CDR3s include the opening cysteine and the closing phenylalanine or tryptophan. A D gene is named only where the DNA matches it firmly. Expanded clones are given a class, and other clones once, few, many or no size at all.

clone_size,d_call,j_call,v_call,cdr3_nt,cdr3_aa
NA,NA,TRBJ2-4,TRBV5-1,TGCGCCAGCAGCTTGGGACAAGTAGCCAAAAACATTCAGTACTTC,CASSLGQVAKNIQYF
NA,NA,TRBJ2-7,TRBV5-1,TGCGCCAGCAGCCGGGACCATAGCTCCTACGAGCAGTACTTC,CASSRDHSSYEQYF
NA,TRBD1,TRBJ1-6,TRBV12-3/TRBV12-4,TGTGCCAGCAGTCCAGGGACAGGGGGTGTATCACCCCTCCACTTT,CASSPGTGGVSPLHF
NA,NA,TRBJ2-3,TRBV29-1,TGCAGCGTTGAAGAGGGCAGGGGTAACACAGATACGCAGTATTTT,CSVEEGRGNTDTQYF
NA,TRBD1,TRBJ2-7,TRBV14,TGTGCCAGCAGCCGTCAACAGGGGACCTACGAGCAGTACTTC,CASSRQQGTYEQYF
NA,TRBD2,TRBJ2-1,TRBV6-5,TGTGCCAGCTCCGGGGTAGCGGGGGGAAATAATGAGCAGTTCTTC,CASSGVAGGNNEQFF
many,NA,TRBJ2-7,TRBV29-1,TGCAGCGTCGGTTACGGGACTGGATACGAGCAGTACTTC,CSVGYGTGYEQYF
few,TRBD2,TRBJ2-1,TRBV5-1,TGCGCCAGCAGCCCAGGACTAGCGGCCCACAATGAGCAGTTCTTC,CASSPGLAAHNEQFF
NA,NA,TRBJ2-5,TRBV6-2/TRBV6-3,TGTGCCAGCAGTCGGGGGACATTCACGGAGACCCAGTACTTC,CASSRGTFTETQYF
NA,NA,TRBJ2-3,TRBV18,TGTGCCAGCTCACCAGGAGCCTATTCTAGCACAGATACGCAGTATTTT,CASSPGAYSSTDTQYF
NA,TRBD1,TRBJ2-5,TRBV5-1,TGCGCCAGCAGCCGGGGACAGGTCCAAAAGGGAGAGACCCAGTACTTC,CASSRGQVQKGETQYF
NA,NA,TRBJ1-4,TRBV10-3,TGTGCCATCAGTAGGGACTTTAGTGAAAAACTGTTTTTT,CAISRDFSEKLFF
NA,NA,TRBJ1-5,TRBV29-1,TGCAGCGTTGGTTTGACGGAGAATCAGCCCCAGCATTTT,CSVGLTENQPQHF
NA,TRBD1,TRBJ1-2,TRBV20-1,TGCAGTGCGGCTGGGACAGGAGCTAACTATGGCTACACCTTC,CSAAGTGANYGYTF
few,TRBD1,TRBJ2-7,TRBV12-3/TRBV12-4,TGTGCCAGCAGTTTAAGGCAGGGGGCCCACGAGCAGTACTTC,CASSLRQGAHEQYF
NA,NA,TRBJ1-5,TRBV29-1,TGCAGCGGGCCAGATAGCAATCAGCCCCAGCATTTT,CSGPDSNQPQHF
NA,NA,TRBJ2-1,TRBV6-1,TGTGCCAGCAGTGACGGGCTCCGGCAAACACAAGAGACCCAGTTCTTC,CASSDGLRQTQETQFF
NA,NA,TRBJ1-5,TRBV29-1,TGCAGCGTTCGGGTGGGAGGGGGGATGCAGCCCCAGCATTTT,CSVRVGGGMQPQHF
NA,NA,TRBJ2-1,TRBV29-1,TGCAGCGTTGAGATCGGGCAGCAGTTCTTC,CSVEIGQQFF
NA,NA,TRBJ2-3,TRBV6-5,TGTGCCAGCAGTCCCAGGGGACCAAACACAGATACGCAGTATTTT,CASSPRGPNTDTQYF
NA,NA,TRBJ2-7,TRBV2,TGTGCCAACAAAAGACCGCCCTACGAGCAGTACTTC,CANKRPPYEQYF
NA,TRBD1,TRBJ1-2,TRBV20-1,TGCAGTGCAGAAACAGGGGCGGACTATGGCTACACCTTC,CSAETGADYGYTF
NA,NA,TRBJ2-3,TRBV5-5,TGTGCCAGCAGCTCCCGGACCTCATCAGATACGCAGTATTTT,CASSSRTSSDTQYF
NA,NA,TRBJ2-5,TRBV15,TGTGCCACCAGCAGAGGCCGTAACCAGGAGGCCCAGTACTTC,CATSRGRNQEAQYF
NA,TRBD2,TRBJ2-1,TRBV11-1,TGTGCCAGCAGCGGAGGGACTAGCGGAGCACGTACGAATGAGCAGTTCTTC,CASSGGTSGARTNEQFF
medium-sized,NA,TRBJ1-6,TRBV5-6,TGTGCCAGCAGCTTGACAGGGTCCGATAATTCACCCCTCCACTTT,CASSLTGSDNSPLHF
NA,NA,TRBJ2-7,TRBV20-1,TGCAGTGCTAGAGAAAGAAGTGGGACCACCTACGAGCAGTACTTC,CSARERSGTTYEQYF
NA,NA,TRBJ1-2,TRBV7-9,TGTGCCAGCAGCCCCATTCGGGCCGGCTGCACCTTC,CASSPIRAGCTF
NA,TRBD2,TRBJ2-3,TRBV3-1,TGTGCCTTACGGGGAGGGGTTGTCACAGATACGCAGTATTTT,CALRGGVVTDTQYF
NA,NA,TRBJ2-6,TRBV3-1,TGTGCCAGCAGCCAAGCCAGCTCTGGGGCCAACGTCCTGACTTTC,CASSQASSGANVLTF
NA,TRBD1,TRBJ1-2,TRBV11-2,TGTGCCAGCAGCCAAACAGGGGTCGGTGGCTACACCTTC,CASSQTGVGGYTF
NA,NA,TRBJ2-5,TRBV5-4,TGTGCCAGCAGCTCCCCGGCAGCGAACCAAGAGACCCAGTACTTC,CASSSPAANQETQYF